This TCR beta chain was sequenced during a study of cytotoxic CD8 clonotypes in ibrutinib-treated CLL. Clones were sequenced by immunoSEQ multiplex PCR, and TCRdb holds only the in-frame ones, with some missing. This table has about 300,000 clones, 70% to 80% appearing once. The sequence was obtained from a human donor with chronic lymphocytic leukemia. The sequencing used PBMCs, collected at disease progression, from a patient treated with ibrutinib.

The CDR3 nucleotides are TGCGCCAGCAGCCCCCGAAGGAGCTACGAGCAGTACTTC. Amino acids: CASSPRRSYEQYF. This chain connects TRBV4-1 to TRBJ2-7; D not resolved. The ends were cut back, 4 bases at V and 3 bases at J, with 10 bases in the middle. CDR3 length equals 13 residues. CDR1 and CDR2 (germline): MGHRA, YSYEKL.